Listed below are T cell receptor beta chains from one sample, sequenced in a study of T cell changes during pregnancy in multiple sclerosis. Measured with immunoSEQ multiplex PCR; TCRdb has only the in-frame clones, and not every one. The sample contains about 77,000 clones, around 93% of which appear only once. The sequenced sample was peripheral blood, obtained after pregnancy. Receptors were obtained from a female donor in good health, enrolled as a control in a pregnancy study. Each CDR3 is given without its conserved first and last residue.

CDR3 length: 14; J gene: TRBJ2-1; V gene: TRBV7-8; CDR3 protein: ASSFDGGGSYNEQF
CDR3 length: 12; J gene: TRBJ2-7; V gene: TRBV5-4; CDR3 protein: ASSSQGGSYEQY
CDR3 length: 14; J gene: TRBJ2-3; V gene: TRBV5-4; CDR3 protein: ASSLLTSGAADTQY
CDR3 length: 9; J gene: TRBJ2-5; V gene: TRBV18; CDR3 protein: ASSASETQY
CDR3 length: 12; J gene: TRBJ1-6; V gene: TRBV10-3; CDR3 protein: AIRRQGSNSPLH
CDR3 length: 13; J gene: TRBJ1-1; V gene: TRBV2; CDR3 protein: ASSQWTDGNTEAF
CDR3 length: 9; J gene: TRBJ2-5; V gene: TRBV12-5; CDR3 protein: ASGSGETQY
CDR3 length: 10; J gene: TRBJ1-1; V gene: TRBV30; CDR3 protein: AWRDTNTEAF
CDR3 length: 15; J gene: TRBJ2-7; V gene: TRBV4-1; CDR3 protein: ASSQRQLAGGKYEQY
CDR3 length: 10; J gene: TRBJ2-5; V gene: TRBV7-7; CDR3 protein: ASSPRGETQY
CDR3 length: 14; J gene: TRBJ1-3; V gene: TRBV18; CDR3 protein: ASSPPGTVSGNTIY
CDR3 length: 12; J gene: TRBJ2-4; V gene: TRBV25-1; CDR3 protein: ASSEYGAKNIQY
CDR3 length: 12; J gene: TRBJ2-2; V gene: TRBV27; CDR3 protein: ASSLWLNTGELF
CDR3 length: 13; J gene: TRBJ2-1; V gene: TRBV9; CDR3 protein: ASSVRLAGVNEQF
CDR3 length: 15; J gene: TRBJ1-1; V gene: TRBV12-5; CDR3 protein: ASGGPGGTGRGTEAF
CDR3 length: 11; J gene: TRBJ1-1; V gene: TRBV11-3; CDR3 protein: ASSATVGTEAF
CDR3 length: 12; J gene: TRBJ2-3; V gene: TRBV4-1; CDR3 protein: ASSHGEVTDTQY
CDR3 length: 13; J gene: TRBJ2-4; V gene: TRBV5-4; CDR3 protein: ASSFWAGPKNIQY
CDR3 length: 10; J gene: TRBJ1-6; V gene: TRBV10-3; CDR3 protein: AIGQEVSTLH
CDR3 length: 15; J gene: TRBJ2-1; V gene: TRBV9; CDR3 protein: ASSVGTILSSYNEQF
CDR3 length: 12; J gene: TRBJ2-1; V gene: TRBV18; CDR3 protein: ASSPPGARNEQF
CDR3 length: 13; J gene: TRBJ1-4; V gene: TRBV5-8; CDR3 protein: ASSAHRVSNEKLF
CDR3 length: 14; J gene: TRBJ2-1; V gene: TRBV30; CDR3 protein: AWAREGTSSYNEQF
CDR3 length: 11; J gene: TRBJ2-7; V gene: TRBV7-9; CDR3 protein: ASSLGSYGEQY
CDR3 length: 11; J gene: TRBJ1-5; V gene: TRBV10-2; CDR3 protein: ASSELGRRPQH
CDR3 length: 13; J gene: TRBJ2-4; V gene: TRBV2; CDR3 protein: ASSAGGLAKNIQY
CDR3 length: 10; J gene: TRBJ2-3; V gene: TRBV27; CDR3 protein: ASSPSTDTQY
CDR3 length: 12; J gene: TRBJ2-1; V gene: TRBV6-5; CDR3 protein: ASSPDRGRNEQF
CDR3 length: 13; J gene: TRBJ1-1; V gene: TRBV9; CDR3 protein: ASSVGHRGGTEAF
CDR3 length: 15; J gene: TRBJ2-7; V gene: TRBV7-2; CDR3 protein: ASSLFLNPGQGAEQY
CDR3 length: 12; J gene: TRBJ1-1; V gene: TRBV10-3; CDR3 protein: AIRGQGANTEAF
CDR3 length: 11; J gene: TRBJ1-2; V gene: TRBV5-6; CDR3 protein: ASSLGLNYGYT
CDR3 length: 10; J gene: TRBJ2-5; V gene: TRBV11-3; CDR3 protein: ASSGTGETQY
CDR3 length: 12; J gene: TRBJ1-1; V gene: TRBV5-1; CDR3 protein: ASSLYSSNTEAF
CDR3 length: 13; J gene: TRBJ2-7; V gene: TRBV9; CDR3 protein: ASSVDPSGVYEQY
CDR3 length: 12; J gene: TRBJ2-1; V gene: TRBV18; CDR3 protein: ASSGLAADNEQF
CDR3 length: 11; J gene: TRBJ1-5; V gene: TRBV27; CDR3 protein: ASSFSGAQPQH
CDR3 length: 10; J gene: TRBJ2-5; V gene: TRBV18; CDR3 protein: ASSPEGETQY
CDR3 length: 10; J gene: TRBJ1-2; V gene: TRBV28; CDR3 protein: ASSLYRGGYT
CDR3 length: 13; J gene: TRBJ1-2; V gene: TRBV15; CDR3 protein: ATSNGRLTNYGYT
CDR3 length: 13; J gene: TRBJ2-5; V gene: TRBV7-2; CDR3 protein: ASSRRLAGGETQY
CDR3 length: 10; J gene: TRBJ2-2; V gene: TRBV28; CDR3 protein: ASSHSGRELF
CDR3 length: 12; J gene: TRBJ1-6; V gene: TRBV5-4; CDR3 protein: ASSRSGGGAPLH
CDR3 length: 15; J gene: TRBJ2-2; V gene: TRBV14; CDR3 protein: ASSQERRTGNTGELF
CDR3 length: 14; J gene: TRBJ2-7; V gene: TRBV7-8; CDR3 protein: ASSSSGALPRYEQY
CDR3 length: 11; J gene: TRBJ1-1; V gene: TRBV19; CDR3 protein: ASSIGGIAEAF
CDR3 length: 15; J gene: TRBJ2-3; V gene: TRBV4-3; CDR3 protein: ASSQAPGGNDRDTQY
CDR3 length: 17; J gene: TRBJ2-3; V gene: TRBV27; CDR3 protein: ASSLRPGQVFSRTDTQY
CDR3 length: 11; J gene: TRBJ2-7; V gene: TRBV7-9; CDR3 protein: ASSNTSDYEQY
CDR3 length: 16; J gene: TRBJ2-1; V gene: TRBV4-1; CDR3 protein: ASSLPSGSRLFLHEQF
CDR3 length: 13; J gene: TRBJ2-3; V gene: TRBV5-1; CDR3 protein: ASSLGPGSTDTQY